This entry lists 32 T cell receptor beta chains sequenced from one sample in a study of identical twins (TCRdb year 2016). The library relied on 5' RACE. TCRdb shows the sequencer as Illumina HiSeq 2000. TCRdb's own reprocessing of the public reads used fastp at Q25 and MiXCR and kept productive beta chains. Merged by CDR3 protein, the rows form single entries marked with the most common genes and DNA. This sample gives approximately 600,000 distinct CDR3 sequences in total; approximately 9.6% of them show up just once. The top ten clones comprise roughly 3% of the sample. Another study also made use of these data, one on yellow fever vaccine responses in identical twins.

Sequenced: PBMCs. All receptors come from a woman aged 18-29 years in good health.

In this sample, this clonotype turned up many times. The chain combines TRBV3-1 with TRBJ2-2, with D unresolved. Trimming cost V 0 bases and J 8 bases, with 7 bases left between them. Germline lookup yields CDR1 LGHDT and CDR2 YNNKEL (reference sequence). This CDR3 has 13 amino acids. The CDR3 region has the DNA TGTGCCAGCAGCCAAGATCCCACAGGGGAGCTGTTTTTT. It encodes CASSQDPTGELFF.

This chain uses TRBV6-1 with TRBJ2-4; D is tentatively TRBD1 or TRBD2 (6 bases each). The CDR3 consists of 15 residues. The germline gives CDR1 MNHNS, CDR2 SASEGT. With 8 bases removed from V and 1 base from J, the gap between germline ends came to 15 bases. Written as DNA, the CDR3 is TGTGCCAGCGGAGAGGAGGGGGGTGCCAAAAACATTCAGTACTTC. Its translation is CASGEEGGAKNIQYF.

This sequence joins TRBV2 and TRBJ2-1; D call uncertain. This CDR3 has 20 amino acids. CDR1 and CDR2 (germline): SNHLY, FYNNEI. V lost 4 bases, J lost 0 bases, and 25 bases lay in between. The CDR3 nucleotides read TGTGCCAGCAGTGGCGCGCCCGTAGACCGGGCCACATCCTCCTACAATGAGCAGTTCTTC. Translating gives CASSGAPVDRATSSYNEQFF.

This clonotype has only a few counts. The V and J genes are TRBV7-6 and TRBJ2-7, with D hard to call. The germline V and J ends were trimmed by 0 bases and 2 bases, with 5 bases remaining between them. The CDR3 runs to 13 residues. Looked up from germline, CDR1 is SGHVS and CDR2 is FNYEAQ. The CDR3 coding sequence is TGTGCCAGCAGCTTAGCCATAGCCTACGAGCAGTACTTC. It encodes CASSLAIAYEQYF.

This clonotype was observed a handful of times. V is TRBV10-3 and J is TRBJ1-1; D perhaps matches TRBD1 (5 bases). Per germline, CDR1 ENHRY and CDR2 SYGVKD. This CDR3 contains 15 residues. Between the trimmed V and J ends, which lost 2 bases and 10 bases, there was a span of 20 bases. Here the CDR3 DNA reads TGTGCCATCAGTGAGGCGGGGGTAGGCAGGTGGGGAGCTTTCTTT. Translation gives CAISEAGVGRWGAFF.

This clonotype has at least ten counts. The chain has TRBV6-2 or TRBV6-3 and TRBJ1-5; D gene ambiguous. Germline lookup yields CDR1 MNHEY and CDR2 SVGEGT. Trimming shortened V by 2 bases and J by 4 bases, and 6 bases separated the two germline ends. This CDR3 has 13 residues. The CDR3 reads CASSYRFNQPQHF. CDR3 bases: TGTGCCAGCAGTTACCGGTTTAATCAGCCCCAGCATTTT.

This clonotype was counted at least ten times. The rearrangement joins TRBV5-1 to TRBJ2-7; maybe TRBD2 (6 bases). The CDR3 consists of 16 residues. Germline CDR1 reads SGHRS; CDR2 reads YFSETQ. V lost 4 bases and J 1 base, leaving 18 bases between the germline ends. The DNA of the CDR3 is TGCGCCAGCAGCCCGCCGGGGGAGTCTCCGTCCTACGAGCAGTACTTC. Protein sequence: CASSPPGESPSYEQYF.

V is TRBV5-1 and J is TRBJ2-2, with D hard to call. CDR1 SGHRS and CDR2 YFSETQ come from the germline V gene. The CDR3 sequence is 14 residues long. The V end was cut by 2 bases, the J end by 0 bases, with 5 bases between. The CDR3 DNA reads TGCGCCAGCAGCTTATTCACGAACACCGGGGAGCTGTTTTTT. Residues: CASSLFTNTGELFF.

This clonotype was seen a handful of times. The chain has TRBV9 and TRBJ2-1; TRBD1 matches 10 bases. The CDR3 extends over 15 amino acids. The germline V gene encodes CDR1 SGDLS and CDR2 YYNGEE. Trimming cost V 3 bases and J 7 bases; bases outside gene matches: 7. The CDR3 bases are TGTGCCAGCAGCGCCCGGGACAGGGGTCGAAATGAGCAGTTCTTC. Its translation is CASSARDRGRNEQFF.

This clonotype was counted many times. The chain employs TRBV7-9 and TRBJ2-1; D assignment may be TRBD1 or TRBD2 (5 bases each). The CDR3 has 12 amino acids. V gave up 5 bases and J gave up 9 bases, with 11 bases separating them. From germline, CDR1 is SEHNR and CDR2 FQNEAQ (reference sequence). The CDR3: CASSNGDGEQFF. The CDR3 DNA reads TGTGCCAGCAGCAACGGGGACGGTGAGCAGTTCTTC.

This rearrangement joins TRBV20-1 to TRBJ2-5; unclear D gene. Trimming shortened V by 2 bases and J by 3 bases, and 7 bases separated the two germline ends. CDR3 size: 12 residues. In germline, CDR1 is DFQATT, CDR2 SNEGSKA (reference sequence). CDR3 protein: CSARSPKETQYF. Written as DNA, the CDR3 is TGCAGTGCTAGATCACCCAAAGAGACCCAGTACTTC.

This clonotype came up many times. V usage is TRBV7-9 and J usage is TRBJ2-1; D is uncertain. The CDR3 sequence is 15 residues long. V was clipped by 5 bases and J by 4 bases, with 15 bases between them. Germline V lookup: CDR1 SEHNR, CDR2 FQNEAQ (reference sequence). The CDR3 spells CASSHPRTDYNEQFF. CDR3 nucleotide sequence: TGTGCCAGCAGCCATCCCCGGACGGATTACAATGAGCAGTTCTTC.

This clonotype was counted between two and nine times. V gene TRBV29-1 combines with J gene TRBJ2-1, with a possible D match to TRBD2 (6 bases). Germline V gene data show CDR1 as SQVTM and CDR2 as ANQGSEA. With 7 bases removed from V and 9 bases from J, the gap between germline ends came to 16 bases. CDR3 length: 12 amino acids. The CDR3, as DNA: TGCAGCGCCACACCGACTAGTTTTGAGCAGTTCTTC. As protein: CSATPTSFEQFF.

This clonotype has only a few counts. The V and J genes are TRBV18 and TRBJ2-7, with 7 bases identical to TRBD2. Germline V CDR1 and CDR2: KGHSH, LQKENI. V was clipped by 2 bases and J by 3 bases; unmatched bases: 7. The CDR3 loop spans 15 amino acids. The CDR3 spells CASSPSPTSLYEQYF. In DNA, the CDR3 is TGTGCCAGCTCACCATCCCCGACTAGCCTCTACGAGCAGTACTTC.

Ten or more counts support this clonotype. The V call is TRBV7-9, the J call TRBJ2-3, with 8 bases aligning to TRBD2. The germline gives CDR1 SEHNR, CDR2 FQNEAQ (reference sequence). This CDR3 spans 15 amino acids. V lost 4 bases, J lost 9 bases, and 12 bases stayed unmatched. CDR3 residues: CASSSNQRESSTQYF. The CDR3 DNA sequence: TGTGCCAGCAGCTCTAATCAGCGGGAGAGCTCAACGCAGTATTTT.

This clonotype was observed a few times. This chain joins TRBV11-2 and TRBJ2-3, with TRBD2 as a possible D gene (6 bases). The V end was cut by 2 bases, the J end by 2 bases, with 17 bases between. CDR3 size: 17 residues. Per germline, CDR1 SGHAT and CDR2 FQNNGV. CDR3 in DNA: TGTGCCAGCAGCTTAAGGACTATCGGGGGAATCACAGATACGCAGTATTTT. This translates into CASSLRTIGGITDTQYF.

This clonotype was seen a handful of times. V and J are TRBV12-3 or TRBV12-4 and TRBJ2-3, with a tentative D call TRBD1 (5 bases). This CDR3 spans 16 amino acids. V shed 6 bases and J shed 1 base, with 17 bases lying between them. The CDR3 nucleotides read TGTGCCAGCAGGCCCCAGGGCTCCCAGCGCACAGATACGCAGTATTTT. Encoded protein: CASRPQGSQRTDTQYF.

CDR3 DNA: TGTGCCAGCAGCTCTACCTTCGGGCTAGCGGGGAAGGTTGGGGGCTACAATGAGCAGTTCTTC. As protein: CASSSTFGLAGKVGGYNEQFF. The V gene is TRBV11-3, the J gene TRBJ2-1, with TRBD2 matching over 9 bases. The CDR3 has 21 amino acids. Germline-derived CDR1 and CDR2 are SGHNT and YENEEA. The V gene end was trimmed by 4 bases and the J gene end by 3 bases; junction bases not matched to a gene: 22.

The sample holds a few counts of this clonotype. The chain carries TRBV19 and TRBJ2-7, with no clear D. The CDR3 covers 15 residues. The V and J ends lost 0 bases and 0 bases respectively, with 9 bases between them. CDR1 LNHDA and CDR2 SQIVND come from the germline V gene (reference sequence). The CDR3 loop reads CASSIDEGSSYEQYF. The CDR3 bases are TGTGCCAGTAGTATAGATGAAGGTTCCTCCTACGAGCAGTACTTC.

V is TRBV6-5 and J is TRBJ2-4, with unresolved D. The germline CDR1 and CDR2 sequences are MNHEY and SVGAGI. The CDR3 totals 15 residues. Trimming left V 3 bases short and J 0 bases short, with 9 bases between. Here the CDR3 reads CASSYSALAKNIQYF. The CDR3 DNA follows: TGTGCCAGCAGTTATTCGGCGCTAGCCAAAAACATTCAGTACTTC.

This clonotype occurred a few times. This chain uses TRBV5-6 with TRBJ1-6; D remains unclear. There are 16 residues in the CDR3. Germline CDR1 SGHDT, CDR2 YYEEEE. Trimming removed 0 bases from V and 0 bases from J, with 7 bases in between. The CDR3: CASSLAPSSYNSPLHF. The CDR3, as DNA: TGTGCCAGCAGCTTGGCGCCGAGCTCCTATAATTCACCCCTCCACTTT. Combining the CDR3 with reference TRBV5-6 and TRBJ1-6 gives the whole variable domain DAGVTQSPTHLIKTRGQQVTLRCSPKSGHDTVSWYQQALGQGPQFIFQYYEEEERQRGNFPDRFSGHQFPNYSSELNVNALLLGDSALYLCASSLAPSSYNSPLHFGNGTRLTVT.

This clonotype was recorded many times. The chain carries TRBV4-1 and TRBJ1-1, with D unclear. Trimming took 7 bases from V and 6 from J, leaving 6 bases between them. The CDR3 is made up of 10 amino acids. CDR1 MGHRA and CDR2 YSYEKL come from the germline V gene. The CDR3 protein is CASKEAEAFF. As DNA, the CDR3 is TGCGCCAGCAAAGAGGCTGAAGCTTTCTTT.

This clonotype appeared many times. This sequence joins TRBV7-2 and TRBJ2-5; D unresolved. CDR1 is SGHTA and CDR2 is FQGNSA in the germline V gene. Trimming removed 6 bases at V and 0 bases at J, with 5 bases between. This CDR3 has 12 amino acids. CDR3 nucleotides: TGTGCCAGCAGAAGGGACCAAGAGACCCAGTACTTC. It specifies CASRRDQETQYF.

This clonotype was seen at least ten times. The chain recombines TRBV6-2 or TRBV6-3 with TRBJ2-7, with 9 bases fitting TRBD2. This CDR3 spans 13 amino acids. Germline values: CDR1 MNHEY, CDR2 SVGEGT. With V trimmed by 6 bases and J by 2 bases, 2 bases remained unmatched. The CDR3 region has the DNA TGTGCCAGCAGACTAGCGGGCACCTACGAGCAGTACTTC. Translated, it gives CASRLAGTYEQYF.

The rearrangement uses TRBV5-1 and TRBJ1-1, with D tentatively TRBD1 (6 bases). Trimming removed 6 bases at V and 1 base at J, with 13 bases between. CDR3 length: 14 amino acids. CDR1 is SGHRS and CDR2 is YFSETQ in the germline V gene. CDR3 DNA: TGCGCCAGCAACCGACAGGCGGGGAACACTGAAGCTTTCTTT. This codes for CASNRQAGNTEAFF.

This clonotype was detected ten times or more. This chain connects TRBV20-1 to TRBJ1-1; TRBD1 agrees at 7 bases. The CDR3 length is 14 residues. Germline CDR1 and CDR2: DFQATT and SNEGSKA (reference sequence). Trimming at V came to 3 bases and at J to 0 bases, leaving 4 bases not matched to a gene. DNA for the CDR3: TGCAGTGCTAGCCGGGACAGCATGAACACTGAAGCTTTCTTT. Translated: CSASRDSMNTEAFF.

The DNA of the CDR3 is TGTGCCACCAGTCCCCGGGGCTCTAGCACAGATACGCAGTATTTT. This translates into CATSPRGSSTDTQYF. V is TRBV24-1 and J is TRBJ2-3; D possibly uses TRBD1 or TRBD2 (5 bases each). This CDR3 has 15 amino acids. Germline V CDR1 and CDR2: KGHDR, SFDVKD. V lost 6 bases to trimming and J lost 0 bases, with 12 bases between them.

This clonotype was detected a few times. The chain recombines TRBV7-8 with TRBJ2-3; TRBD1 matches at 7 bases. The ends lost 5 bases at V and 1 base at J; junction bases unmatched: 6. The CDR3 has 15 residues. The germline V gene has CDR1 SGHVS and CDR2 FQNEAQ. The chain's CDR3 is CASSPTGYGTDTQYF. Here the CDR3 DNA reads TGTGCCAGCAGCCCGACAGGGTATGGCACAGATACGCAGTATTTT. Using reference TRBV7-8 and TRBJ2-3 for the parts outside the CDR3, the full variable domain is GAGVSQSPRYKVAKRGQDVALRCDPISGHVSLFWYQQALGQGPEFLTYFQNEAQLDKSGLPSDRFFAERPEGSVSTLKIQRTQQEDSAVYLCASSPTGYGTDTQYFGPGTRLTVL.

This clonotype has just a few counts. The chain uses TRBV11-2 and TRBJ2-6; either TRBD1 or TRBD2 may supply D (5 bases each). Germline V CDR1 and CDR2: SGHAT, FQNNGV. V was shortened by 6 bases and J by 4 bases, with 25 bases between the two germline ends. This CDR3 region has 19 residues. The chain's CDR3 is CASSLNNAAGSVGANVLTF. CDR3 sequence (DNA): TGTGCCAGCAGTTTAAATAACGCGGCAGGGAGTGTGGGGGCCAACGTCCTGACTTTC.

This clonotype was counted only a few times. This chain's CDR3 is CASSLDRTGENTEAFF. As DNA, the CDR3 is TGTGCCAGCAGCTTAGACCGGACAGGGGAAAACACTGAAGCTTTCTTT. J is TRBJ1-1 and V is TRBV7-9; 9 bases fit TRBD1. The length of the CDR3 is 16 residues. Germline CDR1 reads SEHNR; CDR2 reads FQNEAQ (reference sequence). Losses at the gene ends were 1 base for V and 2 bases for J; bases not matched to a gene: 5.

The chain employs TRBV6-2 or TRBV6-3 and TRBJ1-5; 9 nucleotides agree with TRBD1. V trimming: 7 bases; J trimming: 0 bases; junction bases outside the gene matches: 4. This CDR3 has 15 amino acids. From germline, CDR1 is MNHEY and CDR2 SVGEGT. The CDR3 sequence is CASNGQGLSNQPQHF. The CDR3 DNA sequence: TGTGCCAGCAATGGACAGGGGCTTAGCAATCAGCCCCAGCATTTT.

At least ten counts were recorded for this clonotype. The chain uses TRBV5-1 and TRBJ2-2; D perhaps matches TRBD2 (6 bases). The germline CDR1 and CDR2 sequences are SGHRS and YFSETQ. CDR3 length: 17 residues. V lost 0 bases and J 2 bases, leaving 14 bases between the germline ends. The CDR3 DNA sequence: TGCGCCAGCAGCTTGGCCAAATCGGGACTTAACACCGGGGAGCTGTTTTTT. Translation: CASSLAKSGLNTGELFF.